The TCR beta chain described here comes from a study of identical twins. Study results and limitations: Out-of-frame alpha sequences shared by twins showed excess low generation probability. Partly confounded zero-insertion analyses could result from invariant MAIT and iNKT cells. Fewer insertions characterized abundant cord blood beta clonotypes, whereas memory repertoires showed none.

V lost 5 bases to trimming and J lost 2 bases, with 7 bases between them. The germline CDR1 and CDR2 sequences are DFQATT and SNEGSKA (reference sequence). The CDR3 is 11 amino acids. Unique molecular identifiers were in the cDNA, with template-switch universal primer binding. Using its own MiXCR run on the 5' RACE reads, TCRdb lists one record per CDR3 protein. The profile shows 500,000 or so distinct CDR3 sequences, 13% to 15% of them singletons. Notes on this clonotype: The antigen is unknown.

This sample was also put to use in a study of yellow fever vaccine responses in identical twins.

The sequence derives from a woman between 18 and 30 years old in good health. Sequenced sample: CD4+ T cells sorted from blood. The rearrangement joins TRBV20-1 to TRBJ2-7; D is uncertain. CDR3 residues: CSAPQAYEQYF. The CDR3 DNA follows: TGCAGTGCTCCCCAGGCCTACGAGCAGTACTTC.